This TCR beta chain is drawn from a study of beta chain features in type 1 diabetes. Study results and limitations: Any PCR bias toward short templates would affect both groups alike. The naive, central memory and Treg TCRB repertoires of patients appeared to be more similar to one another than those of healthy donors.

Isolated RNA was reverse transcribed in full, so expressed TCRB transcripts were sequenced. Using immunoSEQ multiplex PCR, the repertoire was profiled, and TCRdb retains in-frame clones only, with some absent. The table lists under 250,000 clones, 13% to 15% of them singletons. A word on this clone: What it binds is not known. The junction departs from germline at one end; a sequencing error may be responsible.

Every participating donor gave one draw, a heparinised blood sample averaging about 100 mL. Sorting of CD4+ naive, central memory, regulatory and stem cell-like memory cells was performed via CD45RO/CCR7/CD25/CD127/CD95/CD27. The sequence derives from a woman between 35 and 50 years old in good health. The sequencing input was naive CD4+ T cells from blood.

The CDR3 DNA reads TGCGCCAGCAGCCCCAGACTCCCTAGCGATCAGCCCCAGCATTTT. Its protein product is CASSPRLPSDQPQHF. The genes are TRBV5-1 and TRBJ1-5; D is unclear. There are 15 residues in the CDR3. Per germline, CDR1 SGHRS and CDR2 YFSETQ.